This TCR beta chain was captured in a study of blood T cell repertoires in COVID-19. Study-level background: Spain, Italy and the United States supplied samples that represented acute and convalescent COVID-19.

The study assigned cohorts using participant-reported clinical history. Only in-frame clones appear in the TCRdb table, and some are missing; sequencing was by immunoSEQ multiplex PCR. The sample lists approximately 250,000 clones, roughly 88% occurring once. This clone has only a few counts. The CDR3 runs to 15 residues. The V gene end was trimmed by 2 bases and the J gene end by 3 bases; junction bases not matched to a gene: 7. Looked up from germline, CDR1 is SGHKS and CDR2 is YYEKEE (reference sequence). Sequencing was performed on PBMCs or T cells enriched from blood (not recorded which). This clonotype originated in a woman aged 40 to 50 with acute COVID-19. The genes are TRBV5-5 and TRBJ2-7; TRBD2 agrees at 8 bases. CDR3 protein: CASSFDETSVYEQYF. DNA for the CDR3: TGTGCCAGCAGCTTTGACGAGACTAGCGTCTACGAGCAGTACTTC.